This is a list of T cell receptor beta chains from one sample in a study of cytomegalovirus exposure and HLA in healthy donors. Using immunoSEQ multiplex PCR, the repertoire was profiled, and TCRdb retains in-frame clones only, with some absent. The sample comprises around 110,000 clones, 60% to 85% of which are singletons, and around 1.5% rests with the top ten. The source material was PBMCs. The receptors were gathered from a woman between 18 and 29 years old in good health and CMV-seronegative. Both conserved end residues are part of each CDR3. D genes are given only for firm matches. Clone size, where shown, is once, few, many, or a class for clones that have expanded.

j_call: TRBJ1-2
clone_size: -
d_call: TRBD1
v_call: TRBV7-8
cdr3_aa: CASSLALQGSSLGSYYGYTF
cdr3_nt: TGTGCCAGCAGCTTAGCTTTACAGGGGAGTAGCCTCGGCTCATACTATGGCTACACCTTC

j_call: TRBJ2-6
clone_size: -
d_call: -
v_call: TRBV6-1
cdr3_aa: CASSDNSGANVLTF
cdr3_nt: TGTGCCAGCAGTGACAACTCTGGGGCCAACGTCCTGACTTTC

j_call: TRBJ1-2
clone_size: few
d_call: TRBD1
v_call: TRBV7-9
cdr3_aa: CASSLDGTAYGYTF
cdr3_nt: TGTGCCAGCAGCCTAGACGGGACAGCCTATGGCTACACCTTC

j_call: TRBJ2-7
clone_size: -
d_call: TRBD1
v_call: TRBV28
cdr3_aa: CASRTGNRYEQYF
cdr3_nt: TGTGCCAGCAGGACAGGGAATCGGTACGAGCAGTACTTC

j_call: TRBJ2-1
clone_size: -
d_call: -
v_call: TRBV30
cdr3_aa: CAWSGQAWDNEQFF
cdr3_nt: TGTGCCTGGAGTGGCCAGGCGTGGGACAATGAGCAGTTCTTC

j_call: TRBJ1-1
clone_size: -
d_call: -
v_call: TRBV28
cdr3_aa: CASSALRAEAFF
cdr3_nt: TGTGCCAGCAGTGCCTTACGGGCTGAAGCTTTCTTT

j_call: TRBJ1-2
clone_size: -
d_call: -
v_call: TRBV6-5
cdr3_aa: CASSYSTGLHLGGYTF
cdr3_nt: TGTGCCAGCAGTTACTCGACGGGACTCCATTTGGGTGGCTACACCTTC

j_call: TRBJ2-7
clone_size: once
d_call: TRBD1
v_call: TRBV6-4
cdr3_aa: CAKTRDSSYEQYF
cdr3_nt: TGTGCCAAGACACGGGACAGCTCCTACGAGCAGTACTTC

j_call: TRBJ2-2
clone_size: -
d_call: -
v_call: TRBV30
cdr3_aa: CAWSPDTGELFF
cdr3_nt: TGTGCCTGGAGCCCGGACACCGGGGAGCTGTTTTTT

j_call: TRBJ1-2
clone_size: few
d_call: -
v_call: TRBV7-9
cdr3_aa: CASSLVLRGSGNYGYTF
cdr3_nt: TGTGCCAGCAGCTTAGTCCTGAGGGGGTCGGGTAACTATGGCTACACCTTC

j_call: TRBJ1-2
clone_size: -
d_call: -
v_call: TRBV5-4
cdr3_aa: CASSLASPGEVYGYTF
cdr3_nt: TGTGCCAGCAGCTTGGCCAGCCCCGGGGAAGTGTATGGCTACACCTTC

j_call: TRBJ2-7
clone_size: -
d_call: -
v_call: TRBV19
cdr3_aa: CASRNRVSSYEQYF
cdr3_nt: TGTGCCAGTAGGAACAGGGTAAGCTCCTACGAGCAGTACTTC

j_call: TRBJ1-1
clone_size: -
d_call: TRBD1
v_call: TRBV6-6
cdr3_aa: CASSYSGRGLVAFF
cdr3_nt: TGTGCCAGCAGTTACTCGGGCAGGGGGCTAGTGGCTTTCTTT

j_call: TRBJ1-2
clone_size: once
d_call: -
v_call: TRBV4-1
cdr3_aa: CASSQGQIANYGYTF
cdr3_nt: TGCGCCAGCAGCCAAGGACAGATAGCTAACTATGGCTACACCTTC

j_call: TRBJ2-7
clone_size: once
d_call: TRBD2
v_call: TRBV7-9
cdr3_aa: CASSLDGLGYEQYF
cdr3_nt: TGTGCCAGCAGCTTAGATGGACTAGGCTACGAGCAGTACTTC

j_call: TRBJ2-5
clone_size: -
d_call: TRBD1
v_call: TRBV2
cdr3_aa: CASSDDRGQETQYF
cdr3_nt: TGTGCCAGCAGTGATGACAGGGGGCAAGAGACCCAGTACTTC

j_call: TRBJ2-3
clone_size: -
d_call: TRBD1
v_call: TRBV15
cdr3_aa: CATSHQGQGVGTDTQYF
cdr3_nt: TGTGCCACCAGCCACCAGGGACAGGGGGTAGGTACAGATACGCAGTATTTT

j_call: TRBJ2-1
clone_size: -
d_call: -
v_call: TRBV6-4
cdr3_aa: CASEGRHNEQFF
cdr3_nt: TGTGCCAGCGAGGGCAGACACAATGAGCAGTTCTTC

j_call: TRBJ2-1
clone_size: -
d_call: TRBD2
v_call: TRBV5-4
cdr3_aa: CASSSVRLAGGGEQFF
cdr3_nt: TGTGCCAGCAGCTCGGTTCGACTAGCGGGGGGCGGTGAGCAGTTCTTC

j_call: TRBJ1-2
clone_size: few
d_call: -
v_call: TRBV30
cdr3_aa: CAWSFQGLKSNYGYTF
cdr3_nt: TGTGCCTGGAGTTTCCAGGGACTCAAATCTAACTATGGCTACACCTTC

j_call: TRBJ2-7
clone_size: -
d_call: -
v_call: TRBV9
cdr3_aa: CASSYSDRNSYEQYF
cdr3_nt: TGTGCCAGCAGCTACTCGGACAGAAACTCCTACGAGCAGTACTTC

j_call: TRBJ2-1
clone_size: once
d_call: TRBD1
v_call: TRBV5-1
cdr3_aa: CASSLLGQGYNEQFF
cdr3_nt: TGCGCCAGCAGCTTGTTAGGACAGGGGTACAATGAGCAGTTCTTC

j_call: TRBJ2-3
clone_size: -
d_call: -
v_call: TRBV29-1
cdr3_aa: CSARTVNTDTQYF
cdr3_nt: TGCAGCGCTAGGACAGTAAACACAGATACGCAGTATTTT

j_call: TRBJ2-2
clone_size: -
d_call: TRBD2
v_call: TRBV2
cdr3_aa: CASKASGGASYTGELFF
cdr3_nt: TGTGCCAGCAAGGCTAGCGGGGGGGCGTCATACACCGGGGAGCTGTTTTTT

j_call: TRBJ1-1
clone_size: few
d_call: -
v_call: TRBV19
cdr3_aa: CASSMSDSTEAFF
cdr3_nt: TGTGCCAGTAGTATGTCGGACAGCACTGAAGCTTTCTTT

j_call: TRBJ2-1
clone_size: -
d_call: TRBD2
v_call: TRBV7-4
cdr3_aa: CASSLTTSGGPDNEQFF
cdr3_nt: TGTGCCAGCAGCTTGACGACTAGCGGGGGGCCCGACAATGAGCAGTTCTTC

j_call: TRBJ1-4
clone_size: -
d_call: -
v_call: TRBV19
cdr3_aa: CASTRTVLYEKLFF
cdr3_nt: TGTGCCAGTACCCGGACAGTGCTTTATGAAAAACTGTTTTTT

j_call: TRBJ1-2
clone_size: -
d_call: -
v_call: TRBV7-2
cdr3_aa: CASSLLHGYTF
cdr3_nt: TGTGCCAGCAGCTTACTACATGGCTACACCTTC

j_call: TRBJ1-5
clone_size: -
d_call: -
v_call: TRBV15
cdr3_aa: CATSRAGNQPQHF
cdr3_nt: TGTGCCACCAGCAGAGCTGGCAATCAGCCCCAGCATTTT

j_call: TRBJ2-3
clone_size: once
d_call: TRBD2
v_call: TRBV4-1
cdr3_aa: CASSQAAPSGDTDTQYF
cdr3_nt: TGCGCCAGCAGCCAAGCCGCCCCTAGCGGAGACACAGATACGCAGTATTTT

j_call: TRBJ1-5
clone_size: -
d_call: TRBD1
v_call: TRBV19
cdr3_aa: CASSIRRGQVEMSNQPQHF
cdr3_nt: TGTGCCAGTAGTATCCGGCGTGGACAGGTAGAGATGAGCAATCAGCCCCAGCATTTT

j_call: TRBJ1-1
clone_size: -
d_call: TRBD1
v_call: TRBV6-5
cdr3_aa: CASRDRQGVNTEAFF
cdr3_nt: TGTGCCAGCAGAGACCGACAGGGAGTAAACACTGAAGCTTTCTTT

j_call: TRBJ2-5
clone_size: few
d_call: TRBD1
v_call: TRBV28
cdr3_aa: CASSVWDSPVGETQYF
cdr3_nt: TGTGCCAGCAGTGTATGGGACAGCCCGGTCGGAGAGACCCAGTACTTC

j_call: TRBJ1-1
clone_size: -
d_call: TRBD1
v_call: TRBV28
cdr3_aa: CASSLDRDTEAFF
cdr3_nt: TGTGCCAGCAGTTTGGACAGGGACACTGAAGCTTTCTTT

j_call: TRBJ2-7
clone_size: -
d_call: TRBD1
v_call: TRBV7-6
cdr3_aa: CASSLDDRGTYEQYF
cdr3_nt: TGTGCCAGCAGCTTAGATGACAGGGGAACCTACGAGCAGTACTTC

j_call: TRBJ2-7
clone_size: -
d_call: -
v_call: TRBV5-1
cdr3_aa: CASSLGPTSSYEQYF
cdr3_nt: TGCGCCAGCAGCTTGGGCCCGACTAGCTCCTACGAGCAGTACTTC

j_call: TRBJ2-3
clone_size: -
d_call: TRBD2
v_call: TRBV5-1
cdr3_aa: CASSPSGADTQYF
cdr3_nt: TGCGCCAGCAGCCCGAGCGGGGCAGATACGCAGTATTTT

j_call: TRBJ2-1
clone_size: -
d_call: TRBD2
v_call: TRBV27
cdr3_aa: CASSLTSGGPNEQFF
cdr3_nt: TGTGCCAGCAGTTTAACTAGCGGGGGGCCTAATGAGCAGTTCTTC

j_call: TRBJ1-5
clone_size: -
d_call: -
v_call: TRBV6-1
cdr3_aa: CASSENNSGAQHF
cdr3_nt: TGTGCCAGCAGTGAAAATAATTCAGGGGCCCAGCATTTT

j_call: TRBJ2-1
clone_size: once
d_call: -
v_call: TRBV7-2
cdr3_aa: CASSQEAGFYNEQFF
cdr3_nt: TGTGCCAGCAGCCAAGAAGCGGGTTTCTACAATGAGCAGTTCTTC

j_call: TRBJ2-7
clone_size: -
d_call: -
v_call: TRBV7-6
cdr3_aa: CASSRGGSYEQYF
cdr3_nt: TGTGCCAGCAGCAGGGGGGGTTCCTACGAGCAGTACTTC

j_call: TRBJ2-2
clone_size: few
d_call: TRBD2
v_call: TRBV6-1
cdr3_aa: CASSENGLAGVANTGELFF
cdr3_nt: TGTGCCAGCAGTGAAAACGGACTAGCGGGGGTCGCGAACACCGGGGAGCTGTTTTTT

j_call: TRBJ2-7
clone_size: -
d_call: -
v_call: TRBV4-1
cdr3_aa: CASSQAPGTYEQYF
cdr3_nt: TGCGCCAGCAGCCAAGCTCCGGGAACCTACGAGCAGTACTTC

j_call: TRBJ2-7
clone_size: -
d_call: TRBD2
v_call: TRBV7-8
cdr3_aa: CASSFQGLAGYEQYF
cdr3_nt: TGTGCCAGCAGCTTCCAGGGACTAGCGGGGTACGAGCAGTACTTC

j_call: TRBJ1-1
clone_size: -
d_call: TRBD1
v_call: TRBV7-9
cdr3_aa: CASRSGTGTEAFF
cdr3_nt: TGTGCCAGCAGATCCGGGACAGGGACTGAAGCTTTCTTT

j_call: TRBJ1-2
clone_size: -
d_call: TRBD1
v_call: TRBV30
cdr3_aa: CAWSGDSTGDGYTF
cdr3_nt: TGTGCCTGGAGCGGGGATTCGACAGGGGATGGCTACACCTTC

j_call: TRBJ2-6
clone_size: few
d_call: -
v_call: TRBV2
cdr3_aa: CASRRNSGANVLTF
cdr3_nt: TGTGCCAGCAGGAGGAACTCTGGGGCCAACGTCCTGACTTTC

j_call: TRBJ2-3
clone_size: few
d_call: TRBD2
v_call: TRBV5-4
cdr3_aa: CASSLGSASGGSTDTQYF
cdr3_nt: TGTGCCAGCAGCTTGGGGAGTGCTAGCGGGGGCAGCACAGATACGCAGTATTTT

j_call: TRBJ1-1
clone_size: -
d_call: -
v_call: TRBV29-1
cdr3_aa: CSVVGQMNTEAFF
cdr3_nt: TGCAGCGTCGTTGGACAGATGAACACTGAAGCTTTCTTT

j_call: TRBJ2-1
clone_size: once
d_call: TRBD2
v_call: TRBV6-1
cdr3_aa: CASTPGLASNEQFF
cdr3_nt: TGTGCCAGCACCCCGGGACTAGCCTCCAATGAGCAGTTCTTC

j_call: TRBJ1-2
clone_size: few
d_call: TRBD1
v_call: TRBV7-3
cdr3_aa: CASSFKEVGTGANYGYTF
cdr3_nt: TGTGCCAGCAGCTTTAAAGAGGTAGGGACAGGGGCCAACTATGGCTACACCTTC